Below, 22 T cell receptor beta chains from the same sample are listed, as sequenced in a study of blood T cell repertoires in COVID-19. The protocol was immunoSEQ multiplex PCR, while the TCRdb copy is restricted to in-frame clones and leaves out a portion. The profile shows about 49,000 clones, about 89% of them singletons. The sequencing input was peripheral blood. The receptors derive from a woman at least 80 years old with COVID-19, enrolled during active disease.

The gene calls are TRBV5-1 and TRBJ1-4, with TRBD1 as a possible D gene (5 bases). V dropped 3 bases and J dropped 3 bases, with 12 bases sitting between them. The CDR3 totals 15 residues. Looked up from germline, CDR1 is SGHRS and CDR2 is YFSETQ. This CDR3 reads CASSSSGTANEKLFF. The DNA of the CDR3 is TGCGCCAGCAGCTCCTCCGGGACTGCTAATGAAAAACTGTTTTTT.

This chain joins TRBV5-1 and TRBJ1-6; 7 positions agree with TRBD1. This CDR3 has 17 residues. Germline loops: CDR1 SGHRS, CDR2 YFSETQ. The J segment lost 8 bases and the V segment lost 0 bases, leaving 11 bases of the junction unmatched. CDR3 region: CASSLVVTGTSDSPLHF. CDR3 sequence (DNA): TGCGCCAGCAGCTTGGTGGTGACAGGGACGAGCGATTCACCCCTCCACTTT.

V and J are TRBV23-1 and TRBJ1-6; no clear D. TRBV23-1 is treated as an ORF (open reading frame) with a function not yet certain. Trimming left V 9 bases short and J 5 bases short, with 14 bases between. The CDR3 totals 14 residues. The CDR3 coding sequence is TGCGCCAGTCTGGACGGGAACAATAATTCACCCCTCCACTTT. Encoded protein: CASLDGNNNSPLHF.

The rearrangement uses TRBV5-1 and TRBJ1-2, with 8 nucleotides matching TRBD1. V lost 3 bases to trimming and J lost 2 bases; unmatched junction nucleotides: 6. The germline V gene encodes CDR1 SGHRS and CDR2 YFSETQ. This CDR3 has 15 amino acids. CDR3 DNA sequence: TGCGCCAGCAGCTCCCACCGGACAGGGAACTATGGCTACACCTTC. This gives the protein CASSSHRTGNYGYTF.

This clone was seen more than once but under ten times. The CDR3 loop reads CASSQEGAQTYTDTQYF. The CDR3 DNA reads TGCGCCAGCAGCCAAGAGGGCGCGCAGACCTACACAGATACGCAGTATTTT. V usage is TRBV4-1 and J usage is TRBJ2-3, with D hard to call. Per the germline V gene, CDR1 is MGHRA and CDR2 is YSYEKL. V was shortened by 0 bases and J by 2 bases, with 15 bases between the two germline ends. The CDR3 covers 17 residues.

The chain links TRBV6-6 to TRBJ1-5; TRBD1 aligns across 8 bases. Trimming cost V 9 bases and J 6 bases; bases outside gene matches: 7. This CDR3 has 13 residues. Germline V lookup: CDR1 MNHNY, CDR2 SVGAGI (reference sequence). This CDR3 is CASVQGAGQPQHF. CDR3 nucleotide sequence: TGTGCCAGTGTTCAGGGGGCGGGTCAGCCCCAGCATTTT.

The chain has TRBV28 and TRBJ1-2, with 9 bases fitting TRBD1. The ends lost 2 bases at V and 6 bases at J; junction bases unmatched: 7. Germline-derived CDR1 and CDR2 are MDHEN and SYDVKM. There are 15 residues in the CDR3. DNA for the CDR3: TGTGCCAGCAGTTTACCTAAAGGACAGGGGAATGGCTACACCTTC. Translated: CASSLPKGQGNGYTF.

The V gene is TRBV5-1, the J gene TRBJ2-1; TRBD2 might be the D (6 bases). With 1 base removed from V and 6 bases from J, the gap between germline ends came to 11 bases. CDR1 and CDR2 from the germline V gene are SGHRS and YFSETQ. This CDR3 comprises 14 residues. In DNA form, the CDR3 reads TGCGCCAGCAGCTTGTCTGCGGGGCTCAATGAGCAGTTCTTC. This encodes CASSLSAGLNEQFF.

V gene TRBV7-9 combines with J gene TRBJ2-7, with 7 bases matching TRBD1. Germline V gene lookup returns CDR1 SEHNR and CDR2 FQNEAQ (reference sequence). This CDR3 contains 15 residues. The junction had 13 bases not matched to a gene; V was cut back by 5 bases and J by 6 bases. CDR3 protein: CASSLQGQVRAEQYF. The CDR3, as DNA: TGTGCCAGCAGCCTACAAGGACAGGTCCGGGCCGAGCAGTACTTC.

This clone was counted a few times. The V gene is TRBV28, the J gene TRBJ2-5; possibly TRBD2 for D (7 bases). The V gene lost 5 bases and the J gene lost 5 bases, with 15 bases spanning the gap. The length of the CDR3 is 14 residues. CDR1 and CDR2 (germline): MDHEN, SYDVKM. The CDR3 DNA reads as TGTGCCAGCAGTCTAGGGGGGGCCGTCGAGACCCAGTACTTC. Translation: CASSLGGAVETQYF.

CDR3 coding DNA: TGTGCTAGTGGTCCAAGACATGTTCCCAATGAGCAGTTCTTC. This encodes CASGPRHVPNEQFF. The chain uses TRBV12-5 and TRBJ2-1; D gene uncertain. CDR3 length: 14 residues. V gave up 5 bases and J gave up 6 bases, with 14 bases separating them. The germline CDR1 and CDR2 sequences are LGHNT and FRNRAP.

The chain links TRBV19 to TRBJ1-2; TRBD1 matches 9 bases. The CDR3 extends over 15 amino acids. With V trimmed by 5 bases and J by 3 bases, 7 bases remained unmatched. Germline-derived CDR1 and CDR2 are LNHDA and SQIVND (reference sequence). CDR3 in DNA: TGTGCCAGTAGTCCGGTAACAGGGGGCGACTATGGCTACACCTTC. Protein: CASSPVTGGDYGYTF. Filled out from reference TRBV19 and TRBJ1-2, the complete variable domain reads DGGITQSPKYLFRKEGQNVTLSCEQNLNHDAMYWYRQDPGQGLRLIYYSQIVNDFQKGDIAEGYSVSREKKESFPLTVTSAQKNPTAFYLCASSPVTGGDYGYTFGSGTRLTVV.

The V gene is TRBV30, the J gene TRBJ2-2, with TRBD2 identical over 7 bases. The germline V gene encodes CDR1 GTSNPN and CDR2 SVGIG (reference sequence). The V segment lost 8 bases and the J segment 4 bases; nucleotides outside the gene matches: 4. The CDR3 runs 12 residues. DNA for the CDR3: TGTGCCGGCTGGGGGGGCACCGGGGAGCTGTTTTTT. Translation gives CAGWGGTGELFF.

The chain uses TRBV28 and TRBJ2-7, with 8 bases identical to TRBD2. There are 15 residues in the CDR3. In germline, CDR1 is MDHEN, CDR2 SYDVKM. V shed 6 bases and J 2 bases; nucleotides not matched to a gene: 9. The CDR3 DNA sequence: TGTGCCAGCAGCCCTAACGGGAGGGCCACCTACGAGCAGTACTTC. It yields the protein CASSPNGRATYEQYF.

The table lists this clone with a few counts. The rearrangement links TRBV13 to TRBJ2-7, with D possibly TRBD2 on 6 matching bases. CDR3 length equals 13 residues. The V and J ends lost 2 bases and 1 base respectively, with 6 bases between them. Germline CDR1 is PRHDT and CDR2 is FYEKMQ (reference sequence). The CDR3 bases are TGTGCCAGCAGCTTAAGCGGGTCCTACGAGCAGTACTTC. Its translation is CASSLSGSYEQYF.

This clone was seen more than once but under ten times. The chain joins TRBV6-5 to TRBJ2-3; a possible D gene is TRBD2 (6 bases). This CDR3 is 13 amino acids long. Germline assignment: CDR1 MNHEY and CDR2 SVGAGI. The V gene lost 5 bases and the J gene lost 6 bases, with 12 bases spanning the gap. CDR3 DNA sequence: TGTGCCAGCAGTCCAAGCCTAGCGGATACGCAGTATTTT. As protein: CASSPSLADTQYF.

This sequence joins TRBV18 and TRBJ1-3; 9 bases map to TRBD1. From germline, CDR1 is KGHSH and CDR2 LQKENI. The CDR3 is 14 amino acids. V lost 4 bases, J lost 7 bases, and 5 bases stayed unmatched. CDR3 nucleotide sequence: TGTGCCAGCTCACTAGGGACAGGGACGAACACCATATATTTT. Translated: CASSLGTGTNTIYF.

Here the CDR3 DNA reads TGTGCCAGCAGCGTTGTGGGACAGGGGCGACTAGCGGGAGTTTACGAGCAGTACTTC. Its translation: CASSVVGQGRLAGVYEQYF. This chain links TRBV5-6 with TRBJ2-7, with 12 bases lining up with TRBD2. The CDR3 is 19 residues long. J was trimmed by 4 bases and V by 4 bases; bases with no gene match: 18. From germline, CDR1 is SGHDT and CDR2 YYEEEE.

The gene calls are TRBV27 and TRBJ1-2; 11 bases fit TRBD1. V lost 5 bases to trimming and J lost 8 bases; unmatched junction nucleotides: 7. CDR1 and CDR2 from the germline V gene are MNHEY and SMNVEV (reference sequence). The CDR3 covers 14 residues. CDR3 loop: CASSTPDRGLGYTF. DNA of the CDR3: TGTGCCAGCAGTACCCCGGACAGGGGGCTAGGCTACACCTTC.

The chain recombines TRBV27 with TRBJ1-2; the match to TRBD1 covers 9 bases. CDR1 is MNHEY, CDR2 SMNVEV, per germline (reference sequence). V shed 6 bases, J shed 8 bases, and the junction held 7 bases outside the gene matches. This CDR3 spans 13 amino acids. CDR3 sequence reads: CASSRTGVNGYTF. The CDR3 bases are TGTGCCAGCAGCAGGACAGGGGTAAACGGCTACACCTTC.

This clone was found once. This chain joins TRBV7-8 and TRBJ2-5, with a possible D match to TRBD2 (6 bases). Trimming removed 2 bases at V and 7 bases at J, with 14 bases between. The CDR3 extends over 14 amino acids. Germline V lookup: CDR1 SGHVS, CDR2 FQNEAQ. CDR3: CASSLRTSWGTQYF. DNA of the CDR3: TGTGCCAGCAGCTTAAGAACTAGCTGGGGGACCCAGTACTTC.

This clone was seen a single time. The chain is built from TRBV11-3 and TRBJ2-7; D is possibly TRBD2 (5 bases). In germline, CDR1 is SGHNT, CDR2 YENEEA. The ends were cut back, 6 bases at V and 1 base at J, with 13 bases in the middle. The CDR3 totals 14 residues. The CDR3 DNA sequence: TGTGCCAGCAGTCTCGGAGCGGAATCCTACGAGCAGTACTTC. This translates into CASSLGAESYEQYF.